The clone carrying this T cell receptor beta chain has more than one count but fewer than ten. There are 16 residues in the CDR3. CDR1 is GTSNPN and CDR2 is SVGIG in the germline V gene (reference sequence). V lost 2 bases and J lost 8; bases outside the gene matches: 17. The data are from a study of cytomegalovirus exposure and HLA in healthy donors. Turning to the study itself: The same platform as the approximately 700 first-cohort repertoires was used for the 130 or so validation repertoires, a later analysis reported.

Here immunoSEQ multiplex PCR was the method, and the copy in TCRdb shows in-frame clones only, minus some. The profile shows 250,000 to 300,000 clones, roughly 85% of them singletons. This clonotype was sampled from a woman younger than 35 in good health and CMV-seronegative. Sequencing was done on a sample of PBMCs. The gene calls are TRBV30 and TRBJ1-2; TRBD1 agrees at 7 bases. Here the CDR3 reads CAWSPTGQPLVGGYTF. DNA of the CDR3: TGTGCCTGGAGTCCAACGGGACAGCCACTAGTGGGGGGCTACACCTTC.